These 11 T cell receptor beta chains share one sample of origin, sequenced in a study of shared clonotypes between healthy human individuals. Selected positively for CCR7 and CD45RO-negative, naive CD8 cells excluded terminally differentiated effector memory CD45RA+ cells. Assay: immunoSEQ multiplex PCR; the TCRdb copy retains only in-frame clones and omits some. Of about 750,000 clones listed, 92% were seen once; the top ten hold less than 25%. Sample: naive CD8+ T cells sorted from blood. Source of these receptors: a man in his thirties or forties in good health.

Concerning this clone itself: Other DNA sequences in this sample translate to the same CDR3. J is TRBJ2-7 and V is TRBV7-9; 12 bases fit TRBD2. The CDR3 has 15 amino acids. Germline V gives CDR1 SEHNR, CDR2 FQNEAQ (reference sequence). V trimming: 4 bases; J trimming: 3 bases; junction bases outside the gene matches: 4. The CDR3 protein is CASSSGLAGFYEQYF. The DNA of the CDR3 is TGTGCCAGCAGCTCAGGACTAGCGGGATTCTACGAGCAGTACTTC. The complete variable domain, with remaining parts taken from reference TRBV7-9 and TRBJ2-7, reads DTGVSQNPRHKITKRGQNVTFRCDPISEHNRLYWYRQTLGQGPEFLTYFQNEAQLEKSRLLSDRFSAERPKGSFSTLEIQRTEQGDSAMYLCASSSGLAGFYEQYFGPGTRLTVT.

J is TRBJ2-1 and V is TRBV11-2; D unresolved. Germline lookup yields CDR1 SGHAT and CDR2 FQNNGV. V was shortened by 4 bases and J by 13 bases, with 8 bases between the two germline ends. There are 10 residues in the CDR3. CDR3 amino acids: CASSSGSQFF. CDR3 sequence (DNA): TGTGCCAGCAGCTCAGGTAGCCAGTTCTTC. The full variable domain, with the rest looked up from reference TRBV11-2 and TRBJ2-1, is EAGVAQSPRYKIIEKRQSVAFWCNPISGHATLYWYQQILGQGPKLLIQFQNNGVVDDSQLPKDRFSAERLKGVDSTLKIQPAKLEDSAVYLCASSSGSQFFGPGTRLTVL.

The rearrangement uses TRBV25-1 and TRBJ1-1; no firm D call. The CDR3 runs 11 residues. CDR1 is MGHDK and CDR2 is SYGVNS in the germline V gene. The V end lost 8 bases, the J end lost 6 bases, and 10 bases lay between the germline ends. The CDR3 nucleotides read TGTGCCAGCTCGCCTGGCCCTGAAGCTTTCTTT. Its protein product is CASSPGPEAFF. The full variable domain, its missing parts supplied by reference TRBV25-1 and TRBJ1-1, is EADIYQTPRYLVIGTGKKITLECSQTMGHDKMYWYQQDPGMELHLIHYSYGVNSTEKGDLSSESTVSRIRTEHFPLTLESARPSHTSQYLCASSPGPEAFFGQGTRLTVV.

The CDR3: CASSVQSGRAVDEQFF. CDR3 coding DNA: TGTGCCAGCAGCGTCCAGAGCGGGAGGGCCGTGGATGAGCAGTTCTTC. V and J are TRBV9 and TRBJ2-1; 10 bases are a match to TRBD2. Germline CDR1 and CDR2: SGDLS and YYNGEE. The CDR3 extends over 16 amino acids. V was clipped by 2 bases and J by 8 bases; unmatched bases: 10.

V gene TRBV7-9 combines with J gene TRBJ2-7; tentatively, D is TRBD1 (5 bases). V lost 0 bases to trimming and J lost 5 bases, with 17 bases between them. This CDR3 has 16 amino acids. From germline, CDR1 is SEHNR and CDR2 FQNEAQ (reference sequence). CDR3 in amino acids: CASSLAGYKGMDEQYF. The CDR3 nucleotides read TGTGCCAGCAGCTTAGCGGGGTATAAGGGGATGGACGAGCAGTACTTC.

V is TRBV5-8 and J is TRBJ1-1, with D perhaps TRBD1 (5 bases). The length of the CDR3 is 14 residues. The V gene lost 3 bases and the J gene lost 0 bases, with 9 bases spanning the gap. Germline V CDR1 and CDR2: SGHTS, YDEGEE. CDR3 nucleotides: TGTGCCAGCAGCTCCAGGGAATTGAACACTGAAGCTTTCTTT. This sequence encodes CASSSRELNTEAFF. Full variable domain (missing parts from reference TRBV5-8 and TRBJ1-1): EAGVTQSPTHLIKTRGQQATLRCSPISGHTSVYWYQQALGLGLQFLLWYDEGEERNRGNFPPRFSGRQFPNYSSELNVNALELEDSALYLCASSSRELNTEAFFGQGTRLTVV.

The rearrangement joins TRBV29-1 to TRBJ2-1; D is undetermined. Germline CDR1 is SQVTM and CDR2 is ANQGSEA. The V gene lost 6 bases and the J gene lost 8 bases, with 20 bases spanning the gap. The CDR3 is made up of 14 amino acids. The CDR3 bases are TGCAGCGTCGAATTGGACCTCGGCTTCGATGAGCAGTTCTTC. Translated, it gives CSVELDLGFDEQFF.

The CDR3 coding sequence is TGTGCCAGCACCCCGAGTCTCAGGGGAAACCCCTACGAGCAGTACTTC. Protein: CASTPSLRGNPYEQYF. V gene TRBV5-5 combines with J gene TRBJ2-7, with D possibly being TRBD1 (6 bases). Germline CDR1 reads SGHKS; CDR2 reads YYEKEE (reference sequence). Between the trimmed V and J ends, which lost 6 bases and 2 bases, there was a span of 21 bases. The CDR3 has 16 amino acids.

The rearrangement uses TRBV11-2 and TRBJ2-2, with TRBD2 matching 9 bases. V lost 1 base to trimming and J lost 2 bases; unmatched junction nucleotides: 11. CDR3 size: 19 residues. Germline CDR1 SGHAT, CDR2 FQNNGV. The CDR3 loop is CASSLGDGLAGLNTGELFF. The DNA for the CDR3 is TGTGCCAGCAGCTTAGGGGATGGTCTAGCGGGACTTAACACCGGGGAGCTGTTTTTT. Looking up the rest from reference TRBV11-2 and TRBJ2-2 gives the full variable domain: EAGVAQSPRYKIIEKRQSVAFWCNPISGHATLYWYQQILGQGPKLLIQFQNNGVVDDSQLPKDRFSAERLKGVDSTLKIQPAKLEDSAVYLCASSLGDGLAGLNTGELFFGEGSRLTVL.

V gene TRBV27 combines with J gene TRBJ2-4; D is undetermined. V dropped 5 bases and J dropped 0 bases, with 11 bases sitting between them. Germline values: CDR1 MNHEY, CDR2 SMNVEV (reference sequence). The CDR3 extends over 15 amino acids. CDR3 bases: TGTGCCAGCAGTCCGCAGGAGCTAGCCAAAAACATTCAGTACTTC. Translation: CASSPQELAKNIQYF.

The V and J genes are TRBV13 and TRBJ2-1; D may match TRBD1 or TRBD2 (5 bases each). Germline V lookup: CDR1 PRHDT, CDR2 FYEKMQ (reference sequence). The CDR3 covers 13 residues. The V gene lost 5 bases and the J gene lost 7 bases, with 12 bases spanning the gap. CDR3 nucleotide sequence: TGTGCCAGCAGCGCCTACTGGGGGAATGAGCAGTTCTTC. This codes for CASSAYWGNEQFF. The full variable domain, its missing parts supplied by reference TRBV13 and TRBJ2-1, is AAGVIQSPRHLIKEKRETATLKCYPIPRHDTVYWYQQGPGQDPQFLISFYEKMQSDKGSIPDRFSAQQFSDYHSELNMSSLELGDSALYFCASSAYWGNEQFFGPGTRLTVL.